This TCR beta chain was retrieved from a study of T cells after yellow fever vaccination. Study information: The SMART-Seq v4 Ultra Low Input method served to prepare the low-cell-number fractions.

5'RACE template switching produced TCR cDNA carrying a universal primer site and UMIs. Each CDR3 protein is one row after TCRdb ran MiXCR on the 5' RACE reads. Among about 230,000 distinct CDR3 sequences listed, approximately 6.8% were seen once. Study-wide results and caveats: High-abundance clonotypes from the bulk population could contaminate FACS-sorted repertoires. Once the booster was given, most primary-vaccination clones reappeared, at about 95% for CD4 and roughly 85% for CD8.

This clonotype was seen only a few times. Its matching antigen is unknown. The TCR comes from a man in his thirties or forties who received the YFV17D yellow fever vaccine. Specimen: CD4+ T cells sorted from PBMCs, collected on the day of the yellow fever booster vaccination.

DNA of the CDR3: TGTGCCAGCAGCTCACAAATCGGACCGATGAGAAGCTCCTACAATGAGCAGTTCTTC. As protein: CASSSQIGPMRSSYNEQFF. The V and J genes are TRBV11-2 and TRBJ2-1; unclear D gene. The CDR3 contains 19 residues. Trimming shortened V by 4 bases and J by 0 bases, and 22 bases separated the two germline ends. Germline CDR1 is SGHAT and CDR2 is FQNNGV.